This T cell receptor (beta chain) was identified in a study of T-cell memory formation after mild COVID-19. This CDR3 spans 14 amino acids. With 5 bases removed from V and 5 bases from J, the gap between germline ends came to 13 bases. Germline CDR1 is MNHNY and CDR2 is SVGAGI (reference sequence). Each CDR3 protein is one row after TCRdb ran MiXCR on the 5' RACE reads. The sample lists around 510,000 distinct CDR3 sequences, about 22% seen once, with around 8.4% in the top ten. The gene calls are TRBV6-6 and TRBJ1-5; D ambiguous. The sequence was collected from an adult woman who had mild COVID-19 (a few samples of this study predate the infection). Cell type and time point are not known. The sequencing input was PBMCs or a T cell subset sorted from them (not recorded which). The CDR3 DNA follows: TGTGCCAGCAGTCCCCTCCACCAGGATCAGCCCCAGCATTTT. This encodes CASSPLHQDQPQHF.